This T cell receptor beta chain comes out of a study of blood T cell repertoires in COVID-19. Across the whole study: From the United States, Italy and Spain came samples of acute and convalescent COVID-19. T cells, B-cell-depleted T cells, or PBMCs supplied cDNA or gDNA.

As handled by the study authors: For nucleated cells, counts were estimated from reference gene primer amplification. Sequenced by immunoSEQ multiplex PCR; TCRdb stores in-frame clones only, minus some. That table gives V, J and clone size, and the DNA gave D and trimming. The data contain approximately 170,000 clones, about 85% of them seen just once; the ten biggest clones take up 6.9%. The CDR3 extends over 15 amino acids. The germline gives CDR1 LNHDA, CDR2 SQIVND (reference sequence). The J segment lost 6 bases and the V segment lost 0 bases, leaving 3 bases of the junction unmatched. Those enrolled in Seattle joined during active infection and were followed longitudinally afterward.

Sequenced sample: peripheral blood. The origin of this receptor is a man older than 75 with COVID-19, enrolled during active disease. The chain uses TRBV19 and TRBJ1-5, with 9 bases fitting TRBD1. The CDR3 here is CASSIEGTGPQPQHF. CDR3 nucleotide sequence: TGTGCCAGTAGTATAGAAGGGACAGGGCCTCAGCCCCAGCATTTT.